These 18 T cell receptor beta chains came from one sample sequenced in a study of cytomegalovirus exposure and HLA in healthy donors. Measured with immunoSEQ multiplex PCR; TCRdb has only the in-frame clones, and not every one. The sample shows more than 85,000 clones, approximately 95% of them seen only once. Sequences were obtained from PBMCs. These TCRs come from a woman aged 25-40 years in good health and CMV-seropositive.

The chain carries TRBV6-4 and TRBJ2-1; TRBD2 matches at 11 bases. The CDR3 runs to 15 residues. Germline V gives CDR1 MRHNA, CDR2 SNTAGT. Unmatched junction bases numbered 8, after V lost 4 bases and J lost 9 bases. CDR3 sequence (DNA): TGTGCCAGCAGTGTCGAGACTAGCGGGAATACTGAGCAGTTCTTC. Its protein product is CASSVETSGNTEQFF.

This clone was found once. This chain uses TRBV7-9 with TRBJ2-1; 7 positions agree with TRBD1. CDR1 is SEHNR and CDR2 is FQNEAQ in the germline V gene (reference sequence). The CDR3 runs to 16 residues. J lost 5 bases, V lost 5 bases, and 12 bases had no gene match. For the CDR3, the DNA is TGTGCCAGCAGCCCCAGACCGGGACAGTCGAACAATGAGCAGTTCTTC. It yields the protein CASSPRPGQSNNEQFF. The full variable domain, rest sourced from reference TRBV7-9 and TRBJ2-1, is DTGVSQNPRHKITKRGQNVTFRCDPISEHNRLYWYRQTLGQGPEFLTYFQNEAQLEKSRLLSDRFSAERPKGSFSTLEIQRTEQGDSAMYLCASSPRPGQSNNEQFFGPGTRLTVL.

The gene calls are TRBV7-9 and TRBJ2-5; D is possibly TRBD1 (6 bases). CDR3 length: 19 residues. Trimming took 4 bases from V and 3 from J, leaving 27 bases between them. The germline V gene has CDR1 SEHNR and CDR2 FQNEAQ (reference sequence). The CDR3: CASSSLLRGQIEREETQYF. DNA of the CDR3: TGTGCCAGCAGCTCCCTCCTCCGGGGACAAATCGAGAGGGAAGAGACCCAGTACTTC.

This chain uses TRBV7-2 with TRBJ1-5; the D is unclear. In germline, CDR1 is SGHTA, CDR2 FQGNSA. V lost 1 base and J 0 bases, leaving 10 bases between the germline ends. The CDR3 consists of 16 residues. In nucleotides, the CDR3 is TGTGCCAGCAGCTTAGTTCCCCGTTATAGCAATCAGCCCCAGCATTTT. Protein product: CASSLVPRYSNQPQHF.

This clone has a single count. The V gene is TRBV27, the J gene TRBJ2-1; 8 bases map to TRBD1. Germline CDR1 MNHEY, CDR2 SMNVEV (reference sequence). V gave up 10 bases and J gave up 1 base; unmatched junction bases: 6. This CDR3 has 14 residues. As DNA, the CDR3 is TGTGCCACCGTTACAGGGGGATCCTACAATGAGCAGTTCTTC. It specifies CATVTGGSYNEQFF.

This sequence joins TRBV10-1 and TRBJ2-2; 9 positions match TRBD2. Trimming at V came to 4 bases and at J to 7 bases, leaving 13 bases not matched to a gene. CDR1 is WNHNN and CDR2 is SYGVQD in the germline V gene (reference sequence). This CDR3 is 17 amino acids long. CDR3 bases: TGCGCCAGCAGTGGCCTCATAGCGGGAGAATCGGGCGGGGAGCTGTTTTTT. Amino acids: CASSGLIAGESGGELFF.

J is TRBJ2-5 and V is TRBV28, with D perhaps matching TRBD1 (6 bases). Trimming pared 4 bases from V and 1 base from J, leaving 16 bases between. The CDR3 is made up of 16 amino acids. From germline, CDR1 is MDHEN and CDR2 SYDVKM. CDR3 amino acids: CASSSPLGTFQETQYF. CDR3 DNA sequence: TGTGCCAGCAGTTCCCCCCTCGGGACATTCCAAGAGACCCAGTACTTC.

The chain has TRBV5-1 and TRBJ2-2, with D unclear. This CDR3 comprises 15 residues. Trimming removed 0 bases at V and 0 bases at J, with 6 bases between. CDR1 and CDR2 from the germline V gene are SGHRS and YFSETQ. This CDR3 is CASSLGLANTGELFF. In DNA, the CDR3 is TGCGCCAGCAGCTTGGGGCTAGCGAACACCGGGGAGCTGTTTTTT.

This clone showed up just a few times. The CDR3 loop is CASTDSFLGNTIYF. As DNA, the CDR3 is TGTGCCAGTACAGACTCCTTCCTTGGAAACACCATATATTTT. The chain is built from TRBV19 and TRBJ1-3; no clear D. The CDR3 contains 14 residues. Between the trimmed V and J ends, which lost 7 bases and 3 bases, there was a span of 13 bases. CDR1 LNHDA and CDR2 SQIVND come from the germline V gene (reference sequence).

The gene calls are TRBV9 and TRBJ2-3, with TRBD2 matching 7 bases. There are 15 residues in the CDR3. The V segment lost 0 bases and the J segment 2 bases; nucleotides outside the gene matches: 3. Germline V lookup: CDR1 SGDLS, CDR2 YYNGEE. The chain's CDR3 is CASSVVGTTTDTQYF. The CDR3 DNA sequence: TGTGCCAGCAGCGTAGTAGGGACTACCACAGATACGCAGTATTTT.

The V gene is TRBV29-1, the J gene TRBJ2-2; D ambiguous. Trimming stripped 5 bases from V and 1 base from J, with 5 bases between. CDR1 and CDR2 from the germline V gene are SQVTM and ANQGSEA. The CDR3 length is 12 residues. CDR3 bases: TGCAGCGTTCGTAGGAACACCGGGGAGCTGTTTTTT. This sequence encodes CSVRRNTGELFF.

CDR3 loop: CASRRQGAGDTQYF. CDR3 coding DNA: TGTGCCAGCAGACGGCAGGGGGCCGGTGATACGCAGTATTTT. The rearrangement joins TRBV7-2 to TRBJ2-3, with 8 bases lining up with TRBD1. This CDR3 is 14 amino acids long. Trimming at V came to 6 bases and at J to 6 bases, leaving 8 bases not matched to a gene. Germline assignment: CDR1 SGHTA and CDR2 FQGNSA.

V and J are TRBV9 and TRBJ2-1; 10 bases match TRBD2. Germline V CDR1 and CDR2: SGDLS, YYNGEE. This CDR3 contains 17 residues. J was trimmed by 0 bases and V by 3 bases; bases with no gene match: 6. The CDR3 DNA reads as TGTGCCAGCAGCGAGACTAGCGGGTTGAACTCCTACAATGAGCAGTTCTTC. Translated, it gives CASSETSGLNSYNEQFF.

This chain links TRBV5-6 with TRBJ2-1; TRBD2 aligns across 7 bases. V was clipped by 5 bases and J by 9 bases; unmatched bases: 20. There are 17 residues in the CDR3. Germline-derived CDR1 and CDR2 are SGHDT and YYEEEE. CDR3 sequence (DNA): TGTGCCAGCAGACTCGAGGGGCGGGCGGGAGAAGTGGGTGAGCAGTTCTTC. It encodes CASRLEGRAGEVGEQFF.

The chain links TRBV28 to TRBJ1-1; possible D gene TRBD1, 5 bases. CDR3 size: 15 residues. Germline CDR1 MDHEN, CDR2 SYDVKM. The ends were cut back, 5 bases at V and 1 base at J, with 14 bases in the middle. CDR3 residues: CASSTWTLTNTEAFF. In nucleotides, the CDR3 is TGTGCCAGCAGTACCTGGACACTTACGAACACTGAAGCTTTCTTT.

CDR3 loop: CASSLGAAGVGYLAFF. The CDR3 bases are TGTGCCAGCAGCTTAGGCGCAGCCGGGGTTGGTTATTTGGCTTTCTTT. This chain joins TRBV7-9 and TRBJ1-1, with D unclear. Germline values: CDR1 SEHNR, CDR2 FQNEAQ (reference sequence). The CDR3 spans 16 residues. V dropped 1 base and J dropped 11 bases, with 23 bases sitting between them.

The rearrangement links TRBV28 to TRBJ2-7; D may be TRBD2 (5 bases). V was pared by 5 bases and J by 2 bases, with 16 bases between. In germline, CDR1 is MDHEN, CDR2 SYDVKM. The CDR3 length is 15 residues. CDR3 in amino acids: CASSVWTPSPYEQYF. The CDR3 DNA reads as TGTGCCAGCAGTGTTTGGACTCCAAGTCCCTACGAGCAGTACTTC.

The chain carries TRBV5-1 and TRBJ2-5; 7 bases map to TRBD2. The length of the CDR3 is 19 residues. CDR1 SGHRS and CDR2 YFSETQ come from the germline V gene. With 1 base clipped from V and 1 base from J, the junction kept 16 bases outside the gene matches. The CDR3: CASSLRARTGGTSQETQYF. The DNA for the CDR3 is TGCGCCAGCAGCTTGCGGGCAAGGACGGGAGGTACCTCCCAAGAGACCCAGTACTTC.